A selection of T cell receptor beta chains follows, all from one sample in a study of cytomegalovirus exposure and HLA in healthy donors. Using immunoSEQ multiplex PCR, the repertoire was profiled, and TCRdb retains in-frame clones only, with some absent. Here the sample spans over 100,000 clones, 89% being singletons. Sample: PBMCs. Every receptor here comes from a woman between 18 and 30 years old in good health and CMV-seronegative. Both conserved end residues are part of each CDR3. Each record gives: clone size, D gene, V gene, J gene, CDR3 protein, CDR3 DNA. A D gene is named only where the DNA matches it firmly. Size tells how often a clone was seen (once, few, many) or the class of an expanded clone, and some rows leave it out.

-	-	TRBV7-2	TRBJ2-3	CASSFSIADTQYF	TGTGCCAGCAGCTTTAGTATAGCAGATACGCAGTATTTT
-	-	TRBV13	TRBJ2-1	CASKRQGNEQFF	TGTGCCAGCAAACGGCAGGGAAATGAGCAGTTCTTC
-	-	TRBV5-1	TRBJ1-1	CASAAGENTEAFF	TGCGCCAGCGCCGCGGGGGAGAACACTGAAGCTTTCTTT
-	-	TRBV7-8	TRBJ2-3	CASSLRTGSTDTQYF	TGTGCCAGCAGCTTAAGAACGGGGAGCACAGATACGCAGTATTTT
few	-	TRBV7-6	TRBJ1-3	CASSGAVGNTIYF	TGTGCCAGCAGCGGGGCGGTGGGAAACACCATATATTTT
few	-	TRBV6-5	TRBJ1-2	CGTRGNYGYTF	TGTGGTACTAGGGGGAACTATGGCTACACCTTC
-	-	TRBV5-1	TRBJ2-1	CASSYTESSYNEQFF	TGCGCCAGCAGCTACACAGAGAGCTCCTACAATGAGCAGTTCTTC
-	-	TRBV7-9	TRBJ2-1	CAGVWGGDNEQFF	TGTGCCGGGGTTTGGGGCGGCGACAATGAGCAGTTCTTC
-	-	TRBV7-9	TRBJ1-5	CASSRTESNQPQHF	TGTGCCAGCAGCAGAACAGAGAGCAATCAGCCCCAGCATTTT
once	TRBD2	TRBV6-5	TRBJ2-7	CASSYSSGGTSYEQYF	TGTGCCAGCAGTTACAGCAGCGGGGGGACCTCCTACGAGCAGTACTTC
-	-	TRBV5-6	TRBJ1-6	CASSWTINSPLHF	TGTGCCAGCAGCTGGACAATTAATTCACCCCTCCACTTT
-	TRBD1	TRBV18	TRBJ1-3	CASSPLGQGYSGNTIYF	TGTGCCAGCTCACCTTTGGGACAGGGATACTCTGGAAACACCATATATTTT
-	-	TRBV11-2	TRBJ2-6	CASSLAGANVLTF	TGTGCCAGCAGCTTGGCCGGGGCCAACGTCCTGACTTTC
-	-	TRBV10-2	TRBJ1-2	CASSEESRGDSYTF	TGCGCCAGCAGTGAGGAGTCCAGGGGTGATAGCTACACCTTC
-	-	TRBV9	TRBJ2-7	CASSVGGRGAYEQYF	TGTGCCAGCAGCGTAGGTGGCCGAGGTGCCTACGAGCAGTACTTC
-	-	TRBV15	TRBJ1-1	CATSRVGLRGTEAFF	TGTGCCACCAGCAGAGTCGGGTTACGGGGAACTGAAGCTTTCTTT
-	TRBD1	TRBV2	TRBJ2-7	CASSNRGSYEQYF	TGTGCCAGCAGTAACAGGGGGTCCTACGAGCAGTACTTC
-	TRBD1	TRBV29-1	TRBJ1-2	CSVQEGTGGEYLGYTF	TGCAGCGTTCAAGAGGGGACAGGGGGCGAGTATCTTGGCTACACCTTC
-	TRBD2	TRBV4-1	TRBJ2-2	CASSPIAGGLTGELFF	TGCGCCAGCAGCCCCATAGCGGGGGGACTTACCGGGGAGCTGTTTTTT
-	TRBD1	TRBV6-6	TRBJ1-1	CASSSPGTGKAFF	TGTGCCAGCAGTTCTCCGGGGACAGGCAAAGCTTTCTTT
-	-	TRBV6-1	TRBJ2-7	CASSSNQGGEQYF	TGTGCCAGCAGTTCTAACCAGGGGGGCGAGCAGTACTTC
-	-	TRBV5-1	TRBJ1-4	CASSRGDQTNEKLFF	TGCGCCAGCAGTCGGGGAGATCAAACTAATGAAAAACTGTTTTTT
-	-	TRBV7-8	TRBJ1-1	CASSPKQGANTEAFF	TGTGCCAGCAGCCCCAAACAGGGAGCGAACACTGAAGCTTTCTTT
-	TRBD2	TRBV6-1	TRBJ2-1	CASSEAVAGPLNEQFF	TGTGCCAGCAGTGAAGCGGTAGCGGGGCCGCTCAATGAGCAGTTCTTC
-	-	TRBV5-1	TRBJ1-1	CASSLRGGGVQRTEAFF	TGCGCCAGCAGCTTGCGGGGAGGGGGTGTTCAAAGGACTGAAGCTTTCTTT
-	-	TRBV18	TRBJ1-1	CASSAGETNTEAFF	TGTGCCAGCTCAGCCGGGGAGACGAACACTGAAGCTTTCTTT
-	-	TRBV27	TRBJ2-7	CASSFFPLVSGVKDEQYF	TGTGCCAGCAGTTTTTTTCCATTGGTGTCGGGGGTCAAGGACGAGCAGTACTTC
once	-	TRBV29-1	TRBJ2-1	CSVAAAGRYNEQFF	TGCAGCGTTGCTGCCGCGGGGAGGTACAATGAGCAGTTCTTC
-	TRBD1	TRBV18	TRBJ1-6	CASSQQGASLVLSPLHF	TGTGCCAGCTCACAACAGGGGGCCTCACTGGTTTTATCACCCCTCCACTTT
-	TRBD1	TRBV7-3	TRBJ1-2	CASSFGPGTGPYGYTF	TGTGCCAGCAGCTTCGGCCCCGGGACAGGGCCGTATGGCTACACCTTC
-	-	TRBV29-1	TRBJ1-6	CSVALQENSPLHF	TGCAGCGTTGCGCTCCAGGAAAATTCACCCCTCCACTTT
-	-	TRBV7-9	TRBJ2-3	CASTLAGGHDTQYF	TGTGCCAGCACCCTCGCCGGGGGGCACGATACGCAGTATTTT
once	-	TRBV7-3	TRBJ2-5	CASSLGQTETQYF	TGTGCCAGCAGCTTAGGACAGACCGAGACCCAGTACTTC
-	-	TRBV10-1	TRBJ2-3	CASSGGDTQYF	TGCGCCAGCAGCGGAGGGGATACGCAGTATTTT